Many counts were recorded for the clone carrying this T cell receptor beta chain. Germline CDR1 reads ENHRY; CDR2 reads SYGVKD. Trimming removed 0 bases from V and 7 bases from J, with 18 bases in between. The CDR3 spans 16 residues. This entry is derived from a study of T cell repertoires in cytomegalovirus infection. The wider study: Public TCR beta signatures indicated both CMV infection and matching HLA type.

One entry per CDR3 protein results from TCRdb running MiXCR on the reads. The table includes almost 550,000 distinct CDR3 sequences, more than 15% detected once. The sequenced sample consisted of CD8+ T cells from PBMCs. The J gene is TRBJ1-1, the V gene TRBV10-3, with D perhaps TRBD1 (6 bases). The TCR originated in a human donor in good health (CMV status not recorded). Some clones in this sample may be carry-over from other donors' samples. This CDR3 reads CAISESTLGGVGEAFF. The CDR3 DNA sequence: TGTGCCATCAGTGAGTCGACTCTGGGGGGCGTCGGTGAAGCTTTCTTT.